A selection of T cell receptor beta chains follows, all from one sample in a study of blood T cell repertoires in COVID-19. Generated by immunoSEQ multiplex PCR, the TCRdb table keeps only in-frame clones and is missing some. The sample holds 120,000 to 150,000 clones, approximately 85% seen once. Sequenced: peripheral blood. All receptors derive from a human donor with acute or convalescent COVID-19. The donor label of this sample is uncertain. The CDR3 runs from the conserved cysteine through the conserved F or W. The order of the fields is clone size, D gene, V gene, J gene, CDR3 DNA, CDR3 protein. D genes are given only for firm matches. Not all rows give a size; the values are once, few, many and, for expanded clones, a class.

-	TRBD2	TRBV7-3	TRBJ2-1	TGTGCCAGCAGCGCAAGCGTCACTAGCGCACACTACAATGAGCAGTTCTTC	CASSASVTSAHYNEQFF
-	-	TRBV18	TRBJ2-6	TGTGCCAGCTCTTGGGCAGGGGAGTCTACTGGGGCCAACGTCCTGACTTTC	CASSWAGESTGANVLTF
-	-	TRBV19	TRBJ1-2	TGTGCCAGTAGTATGGGGCCAGGCTACACCTTC	CASSMGPGYTF
-	-	TRBV7-6	TRBJ2-1	TGTGCCAGCAGCTTAGCGGACGGGGTCAATGAGCAGTTCTTC	CASSLADGVNEQFF
once	-	TRBV5-8	TRBJ1-5	TGTGCCAGCAGCCGGACCCTAGCTAATCAGCCCCAGCATTTT	CASSRTLANQPQHF
-	-	TRBV5-6	TRBJ1-2	TGTGCCAGCAGCCTAGAAAAAAGAGGCTACACCTTC	CASSLEKRGYTF
-	-	TRBV6-5	TRBJ1-5	TGTGCCAGCGGGCCGATGTTGGTTGGTCAGCCCCAGCATTTT	CASGPMLVGQPQHF
-	TRBD2	TRBV5-1	TRBJ2-2	TGCGCCAGCGGGGCGGGGGACAACACCGGGGAGCTGTTTTTT	CASGAGDNTGELFF
once	-	TRBV18	TRBJ1-2	TGTGCCAGCTCGACGGGATCGCCGAGGGACTATGGCTACACCTTC	CASSTGSPRDYGYTF
-	-	TRBV5-6	TRBJ2-3	TGTGCCAGCAGCCACGGACAGATCCTATATTTT	CASSHGQILYF
-	TRBD1	TRBV5-1	TRBJ2-2	TGCGCCAGCAGCTTGGGATTGGGGACAGGTGGGACCGGGGAGCTGTTTTTT	CASSLGLGTGGTGELFF
-	TRBD1	TRBV7-9	TRBJ2-3	TGTGCCAGCACGGGGACAGGGCCCACAGATACGCAGTATTTT	CASTGTGPTDTQYF
-	-	TRBV7-2	TRBJ2-5	TGTGCCAGCAGCTTATTTCCCCGTGGCGGGGTAGGGGAGACCCAGTACTTC	CASSLFPRGGVGETQYF
-	-	TRBV19	TRBJ1-4	TGTGCCAGTAGACCGACAGACACAACTAATGAAAAACTGTTTTTT	CASRPTDTTNEKLFF
once	TRBD2	TRBV5-1	TRBJ2-1	TGCGCCAGCAGCGCATGGGGACTAGCGGGGGGGAACTCCTACAATGAGCAGTTCTTC	CASSAWGLAGGNSYNEQFF
-	TRBD2	TRBV27	TRBJ2-7	TGTGCCAGCAGTCCGAGACTAGCGGGTCCCGCTAGCTCCTACGAGCAGTACTTC	CASSPRLAGPASSYEQYF
-	-	TRBV19	TRBJ2-4	TGTGCCAGTACCACTAGCTCCATAGCCAAAAACATTCAGTACTTC	CASTTSSIAKNIQYF
-	-	TRBV5-4	TRBJ2-1	TGTGCCAGCAGCTTGGAAGCGGGACAGGTTTCCAATGAGCAGTTCTTC	CASSLEAGQVSNEQFF
-	TRBD2	TRBV9	TRBJ2-6	TGTGCCAGCAGCGTAGCGCCTAGCGGGAGGCATGGGGCCAACGTCCTGACTTTC	CASSVAPSGRHGANVLTF
-	TRBD2	TRBV7-3	TRBJ2-5	TGTGCCAGCAGCCTCAACTCCGGGGAGGGAGAGACCCAGTACTTC	CASSLNSGEGETQYF
-	-	TRBV12-3/TRBV12-4	TRBJ1-6	TGTGCCAGCAGAAAACAGGGCACTTCACCCCTCCACTTT	CASRKQGTSPLHF
-	TRBD1	TRBV6-1	TRBJ2-7	TGTGCCAGCAGTGAAGACGGGACAGGGGGGTACGAGCAGTACTTC	CASSEDGTGGYEQYF
-	-	TRBV14	TRBJ2-2	TGTGCCAGCAGCCGGCTAAGCGCGGGTCTTTCAGGGGAGCTGTTTTTT	CASSRLSAGLSGELFF
-	TRBD1	TRBV6-5	TRBJ1-3	TGTGCCAGCAGTTACGGGACAGGGAAGGCTGGAAACACCATATATTTT	CASSYGTGKAGNTIYF
-	-	TRBV30	TRBJ2-5	TGTGCCTGGAGTAGAGGGCGGGGAGAGACCCAGTACTTC	CAWSRGRGETQYF
-	-	TRBV7-2	TRBJ1-5	TGTGCCAGCAGCCCAAACAGGTTAGGGAGCAATCAGCCCCAGCATTTT	CASSPNRLGSNQPQHF